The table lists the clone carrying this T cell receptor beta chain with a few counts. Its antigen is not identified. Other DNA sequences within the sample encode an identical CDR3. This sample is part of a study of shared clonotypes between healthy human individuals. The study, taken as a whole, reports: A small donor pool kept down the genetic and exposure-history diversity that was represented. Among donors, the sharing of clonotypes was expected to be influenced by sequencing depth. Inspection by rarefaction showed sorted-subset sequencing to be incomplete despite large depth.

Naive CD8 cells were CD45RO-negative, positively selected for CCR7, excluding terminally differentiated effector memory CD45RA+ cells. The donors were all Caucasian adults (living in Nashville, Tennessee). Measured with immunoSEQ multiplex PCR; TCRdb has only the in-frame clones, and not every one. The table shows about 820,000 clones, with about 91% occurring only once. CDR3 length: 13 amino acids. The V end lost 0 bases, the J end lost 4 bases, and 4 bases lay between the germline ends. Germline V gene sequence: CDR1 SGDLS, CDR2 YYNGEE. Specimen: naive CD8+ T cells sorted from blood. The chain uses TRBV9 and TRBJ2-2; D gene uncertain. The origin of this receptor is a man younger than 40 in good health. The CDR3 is CASSVGGTGELFF. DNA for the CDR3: TGTGCCAGCAGCGTAGGGGGCACCGGGGAGCTGTTTTTT.